This passage covers 9 T cell receptor beta chains from one sample sequenced in a study of T cells after yellow fever vaccination (dated by TCRdb to between 2019 and 2020). Libraries were made using 5' RACE. TCRdb records Illumina HiSeq 2500 as the sequencer. TCRdb applied fastp at Q25 and MiXCR to the public reads, then kept only in-frame beta chains. Each record represents a unique CDR3 protein, reported with the most common genes and DNA among its rows. This sample has some 670,000 distinct CDR3 sequences in its table, and approximately 13% of those were observed once. The ten most abundant clones make up 15% of the sample. What the treatment or condition label conveys for this sample: live attenuated yellow fever vaccine strain. The sample in question was PBMCs, obtained on the day of the yellow fever booster vaccination. These TCRs come from a man under 40 who received the YFV17D yellow fever vaccine.

The chain combines TRBV5-1 with TRBJ2-3; D remains unclear. The ends were cut back, 5 bases at V and 4 bases at J, with 11 bases in the middle. This CDR3 is built from 13 residues. CDR1 SGHRS and CDR2 YFSETQ come from the germline V gene. CDR3: CASRGLLADTQYF. CDR3 DNA: TGCGCCAGCAGAGGGCTCCTTGCAGATACGCAGTATTTT.

The J gene is TRBJ2-1, the V gene TRBV21-1; the table's D gene call, TRBD1, was not cross checked with the DNA. TRBV21-1 is reported as a pseudogene. The length of the CDR3 is 16 residues. The CDR3 coding sequence is TGTGCCAGCAGCAATTCCGGGACAGCTTCCTACAATGAGCAGTTCTTC. The encoded protein is CASSNSGTASYNEQFF.

J is TRBJ2-1 and V is TRBV7-3; the D gene is possibly TRBD1 (8 bases). Trimming took 5 bases from V and 7 from J, leaving 21 bases between them. There are 16 residues in the CDR3. CDR1 and CDR2 (germline): SGHTA, FQGTGA. This CDR3 reads CASSPTGGGLGNEQFF. CDR3 bases: TGTGCCAGCAGCCCAACAGGGGGGGGCCTTGGGAATGAGCAGTTCTTC.

The V call is TRBV5-1, the J call TRBJ2-7, with 8 bases lining up with TRBD2. CDR1 and CDR2 from the germline V gene are SGHRS and YFSETQ. Losses at the gene ends were 5 bases for V and 9 bases for J; bases not matched to a gene: 10. The CDR3 is 13 residues long. In nucleotides, the CDR3 is TGCGCCAGCAGTTACTATAGCGGGAACGGGCAGTACTTC. Its translation: CASSYYSGNGQYF.

This clonotype was observed a handful of times. The chain carries TRBV6-1 and TRBJ2-3; D gene uncertain. Germline V lookup: CDR1 MNHNS, CDR2 SASEGT. Deletions cut 5 bases from V and 1 base from J, with 10 bases between. The length of the CDR3 is 14 residues. CDR3 sequence: CASSPVPGTDTQYF. CDR3 sequence (DNA): TGTGCCAGCAGTCCGGTCCCCGGCACAGATACGCAGTATTTT.

This chain uses TRBV9 with TRBJ2-1, with 9 bases fitting TRBD2. The CDR3 is 16 residues long. The germline V gene has CDR1 SGDLS and CDR2 YYNGEE. Trimming took 3 bases from V and 0 from J; bases not matched to a gene: 4. CDR3 region: CASSGNSGSSYNEQFF. DNA for the CDR3: TGTGCCAGCAGCGGAAATAGCGGGAGCTCCTACAATGAGCAGTTCTTC. The entire variable domain, with the rest obtained from reference TRBV9 and TRBJ2-1, is as follows: DSGVTQTPKHLITATGQRVTLRCSPRSGDLSVYWYQQSLDQGLQFLIQYYNGEERAKGNILERFSAQQFPDLHSELNLSSLELGDSALYFCASSGNSGSSYNEQFFGPGTRLTVL.

This rearrangement joins TRBV20-1 to TRBJ1-2, with 9 bases lining up with TRBD1. Germline CDR1 DFQATT, CDR2 SNEGSKA (reference sequence). After removal of 3 bases from V and 8 bases from J, the junction contained 13 bases not matched to a gene. CDR3 length: 15 residues. The CDR3 DNA reads TGCAGTGCTAGGGACTTTGGACAGGGGCGATTCGGCTACACCTTC. Amino acid sequence: CSARDFGQGRFGYTF.

This clonotype occurred a few times. The V call is TRBV27, the J call TRBJ1-2; a possible D gene is TRBD1 (5 bases). Trimming took off 3 bases at V and 3 bases at J, with 11 bases between the two ends. The germline V gene has CDR1 MNHEY and CDR2 SMNVEV (reference sequence). The CDR3 covers 14 residues. The DNA of the CDR3 is TGTGCCAGCAGTTTTGGGGGGGGAGACTATGGCTACACCTTC. Amino acids: CASSFGGGDYGYTF.

This clonotype was seen a few times. This chain connects TRBV20-1 to TRBJ2-7; 12 nucleotides match TRBD2. Per germline, CDR1 DFQATT and CDR2 SNEGSKA (reference sequence). V trimming: 5 bases; J trimming: 4 bases; junction bases outside the gene matches: 9. The CDR3 is 15 residues long. Here the CDR3 reads CSAVLAGGPGYEQYF. CDR3 DNA: TGCAGTGCTGTTCTAGCGGGAGGGCCTGGATACGAGCAGTACTTC.